This passage covers 25 T cell receptor beta chains from one sample sequenced in a study of blood T cell repertoires in COVID-19 (dated by TCRdb to 2020 to 2022). The library was prepared using the immunoSEQ multiplex PCR assay. The immuneACCESS repertoire file appears here via TCRdb, limited to in-frame rearrangements. These files lack a portion of the clones; in checked studies, under half of the deficit traces to unresolved V genes, and the cause of the others is not known. Counted in this sample were around 80,000 clones; 60% to 75% of them appeared once. The leading ten clones occupy around 6% of the sample. Sequencing input: peripheral blood. These receptor sequences come from a man aged 50 to 60 with active or convalescent COVID-19.

The chain couples TRBV13 to TRBJ2-2, with 9 bases aligning to TRBD1. This CDR3 has 16 residues. The J segment lost 5 bases and the V segment lost 3 bases, leaving 7 bases of the junction unmatched. Germline V gene data show CDR1 as PRHDT and CDR2 as FYEKMQ (reference sequence). The CDR3 here is CASSFTGTGRTGELFF. The CDR3 DNA reads as TGTGCCAGCAGCTTTACCGGGACAGGGAGAACCGGGGAGCTGTTTTTT.

The sample holds a few counts of this clone. The chain employs TRBV2 and TRBJ2-3; D may be TRBD1 (6 bases). Germline CDR1 is SNHLY and CDR2 is FYNNEI. CDR3 length equals 16 residues. V was clipped by 5 bases and J by 0 bases, with 15 bases between them. The CDR3 reads CASSPATGPSTDTQYF. DNA for the CDR3: TGTGCCAGCAGTCCCGCTACAGGGCCTAGCACAGATACGCAGTATTTT.

This clone was detected only once. This chain joins TRBV5-6 and TRBJ1-3; D is undetermined. The germline V and J ends were trimmed by 2 bases and 4 bases, with 7 bases remaining between them. The germline V gene encodes CDR1 SGHDT and CDR2 YYEEEE. This CDR3 has 13 residues. The CDR3 region has the DNA TGTGCCAGCAGCTTCCCTAGGGGAAACACCATATATTTT. Its protein is CASSFPRGNTIYF.

J is TRBJ1-2 and V is TRBV30; D ambiguous. The CDR3 sequence is 11 residues long. Trimming took 6 bases from V and 8 from J, leaving 13 bases between them. The germline gives CDR1 GTSNPN, CDR2 SVGIG (reference sequence). The chain's CDR3 is CACGRGYGYTF. CDR3 in DNA: TGTGCCTGCGGCAGAGGCTACGGCTACACCTTC. The whole variable domain, remainder taken from reference TRBV30 and TRBJ1-2, is SQTIHQWPATLVQPVGSPLSLECTVEGTSNPNLYWYRQAAGRGLQLLFYSVGIGQISSEVPQNLSASRPQDRQFILSSKKLLLSDSGFYLCACGRGYGYTFGSGTRLTVV.

This clone was recorded once. The chain carries TRBV7-9 and TRBJ2-7; tentative D call: TRBD2 (6 bases). CDR3 length equals 14 residues. The V gene lost 5 bases and the J gene lost 3 bases, with 14 bases spanning the gap. Germline CDR1 and CDR2: SEHNR and FQNEAQ (reference sequence). CDR3 DNA sequence: TGTGCCAGCAGCCGATTTGGAGGGATCTACGAGCAGTACTTC. This sequence encodes CASSRFGGIYEQYF. Using reference TRBV7-9 and TRBJ2-7 for the parts outside the CDR3, the full variable domain is DTGVSQNPRHKITKRGQNVTFRCDPISEHNRLYWYRQTLGQGPEFLTYFQNEAQLEKSRLLSDRFSAERPKGSFSTLEIQRTEQGDSAMYLCASSRFGGIYEQYFGPGTRLTVT.

The chain joins TRBV10-1 to TRBJ1-4, with D possibly matching TRBD1 (5 bases). Trimming left V 0 bases short and J 6 bases short, with 11 bases between. The CDR3 covers 15 residues. Germline-derived CDR1 and CDR2 are WNHNN and SYGVQD (reference sequence). CDR3 loop: CASSESGGADEKLFF. The CDR3 nucleotides read TGCGCCAGCAGTGAGTCGGGGGGTGCGGATGAAAAACTGTTTTTT.

The genes are TRBV28 and TRBJ1-2, with 9 bases that match TRBD1. CDR3 length: 15 residues. The germline CDR1 and CDR2 sequences are MDHEN and SYDVKM. Germline trimming cut 6 bases from V and 2 bases from J; bases unmatched to any gene: 7. CDR3 loop: CASSPPGQGNYGYTF. The CDR3, as DNA: TGTGCCAGCAGCCCCCCAGGACAGGGGAACTATGGCTACACCTTC.

The J gene is TRBJ2-1, the V gene TRBV7-2, with 7 bases fitting TRBD2. This CDR3 has 14 residues. The trim removed 2 bases at V and 7 bases at J, leaving 5 bases unmatched. Germline V gene data show CDR1 as SGHTA and CDR2 as FQGNSA. This CDR3 is CASSLPAGHNEQFF. For the CDR3, the DNA is TGTGCCAGCAGCTTACCAGCGGGGCATAATGAGCAGTTCTTC.

The gene calls are TRBV15 and TRBJ1-1; maybe TRBD1 (5 bases). V lost 2 bases to trimming and J lost 6 bases, with 13 bases between them. This CDR3 has 14 amino acids. Germline V gives CDR1 LNHNV, CDR2 YYDKDF (reference sequence). CDR3 region: CATSRQGSSSEAFF. The CDR3 bases are TGTGCCACCAGCAGACAGGGTAGTAGTTCTGAAGCTTTCTTT.

J is TRBJ2-5 and V is TRBV18; D is possibly TRBD2 (5 bases). Trimming shortened V by 5 bases and J by 5 bases, and 12 bases separated the two germline ends. The CDR3 totals 13 residues. Germline assignment: CDR1 KGHSH and CDR2 LQKENI. Here the CDR3 reads CASSSSRGETQYF. The CDR3 coding sequence is TGTGCCAGCTCATCCTCACGAGGGGAGACCCAGTACTTC.

The chain links TRBV6-2 or TRBV6-3 to TRBJ2-7; tentatively, D is TRBD1 (5 bases). V was pared by 6 bases and J by 7 bases, with 16 bases between. The CDR3 is made up of 13 amino acids. CDR1 is MNHEY, CDR2 SVGEGT, per germline. The CDR3 spells CASSPTDRREQYF. Written as DNA, the CDR3 is TGTGCCAGCAGCCCTACCGACAGAAGGGAGCAGTACTTC.

This clone was detected once. The chain has TRBV10-3 and TRBJ2-1; D unclear. V lost 0 bases, J lost 2 bases, and 11 bases lay in between. The germline V gene encodes CDR1 ENHRY and CDR2 SYGVKD. The CDR3 is 16 residues long. The CDR3 is CAISESGRYAYNEQFF. CDR3 DNA sequence: TGTGCCATCAGTGAGTCGGGCAGGTACGCCTACAATGAGCAGTTCTTC.

This chain links TRBV7-8 with TRBJ2-1; the D is unclear. The CDR3 runs 15 residues. Germline CDR1 reads SGHVS; CDR2 reads FQNEAQ. Trimming left V 0 bases short and J 2 bases short, with 8 bases between. For the CDR3, the DNA is TGTGCCAGCAGCTTAGCTCGGGTTGCCTACAATGAGCAGTTCTTC. This gives the protein CASSLARVAYNEQFF.

The V and J genes are TRBV4-1 and TRBJ2-3; a possible D gene is TRBD2 (6 bases). V was pared by 0 bases and J by 2 bases, with 12 bases between. Looked up from germline, CDR1 is MGHRA and CDR2 is YSYEKL. The CDR3 runs to 16 residues. The CDR3, as DNA: TGCGCCAGCAGCCAAGAAAACCGGGGGTACACAGATACGCAGTATTTT. Protein sequence: CASSQENRGYTDTQYF.

The V and J genes are TRBV12-3 or TRBV12-4 and TRBJ1-2, with TRBD1 as a possible D gene (6 bases). CDR3 length equals 13 residues. V was trimmed by 11 bases and J by 10 bases, leaving 23 bases between them. The CDR3 here is CARGARRGGVYTF. Written as DNA, the CDR3 is TGTGCCCGCGGGGCGAGGAGGGGGGGAGTCTACACCTTC.

The chain joins TRBV4-3 to TRBJ1-4; no clear D. The CDR3 contains 12 residues. V lost 0 bases, J lost 7 bases, and 3 bases lay in between. The germline V gene has CDR1 LGHNA and CDR2 YSLEER. CDR3 sequence: CASSQDSEKLFF. CDR3 nucleotides: TGCGCCAGCAGCCAAGATAGTGAAAAACTGTTTTTT.

This clone was picked up a small number of times. The chain joins TRBV10-3 to TRBJ1-1; 7 bases map to TRBD1. The CDR3 consists of 13 residues. Trimming took 10 bases from V and 7 from J; bases not matched to a gene: 12. The germline gives CDR1 ENHRY, CDR2 SYGVKD. CDR3 protein: CATKWGQGDEAFF. The CDR3 DNA is TGTGCCACCAAGTGGGGTCAGGGGGATGAAGCTTTCTTT.

The rearrangement uses TRBV5-1 and TRBJ1-1; 7 nucleotides agree with TRBD1. The V segment lost 0 bases and the J segment 8 bases; nucleotides outside the gene matches: 7. Germline CDR1 and CDR2: SGHRS and YFSETQ. The CDR3 runs 14 residues. CDR3: CASSLAPPTGEAFF. The CDR3 DNA follows: TGCGCCAGCAGCTTGGCCCCACCGACAGGGGAAGCTTTCTTT.

This chain links TRBV19 with TRBJ1-5; D is unresolved. The germline gives CDR1 LNHDA, CDR2 SQIVND (reference sequence). CDR3 length equals 13 residues. Trimming pared 3 bases from V and 3 bases from J, leaving 6 bases between. Written as DNA, the CDR3 is TGTGCCAGTAGTATCGGGTACAATCAGCCCCAGCATTTT. This sequence encodes CASSIGYNQPQHF.

The sample holds a few counts of this clone. The V and J genes are TRBV6-5 and TRBJ2-3; weak D call: TRBD1 (8 bases). With 6 bases removed from V and 9 bases from J, the gap between germline ends came to 19 bases. CDR1 and CDR2 from the germline V gene are MNHEY and SVGAGI. This CDR3 has 14 amino acids. The chain's CDR3 is CASRYGRTGTTQYF. The CDR3, as DNA: TGTGCCAGCAGATACGGGAGGACAGGGACGACGCAGTATTTT.

V and J are TRBV3-1 (or the pseudogene TRBV3-2) and TRBJ1-2, with 9 bases fitting TRBD1. The germline CDR1 and CDR2 sequences are LGHDT and YNNKEL (reference sequence). With V trimmed by 3 bases and J by 2 bases, 13 bases remained unmatched. This CDR3 spans 18 amino acids. The CDR3, as DNA: TGTGCCAGCAGCCAGGGTTACGCGGGGACAGGGAGAAACTATGGCTACACCTTC. Translated, it gives CASSQGYAGTGRNYGYTF.

This chain joins TRBV3-1 (or the pseudogene TRBV3-2) and TRBJ2-7, with 10 bases fitting TRBD1. The CDR3 runs 15 residues. The ends lost 5 bases at V and 3 bases at J; junction bases unmatched: 7. Per germline, CDR1 LGHDT and CDR2 YNNKEL (reference sequence). The CDR3 sequence: CASSSGQGTFYEQYF. CDR3 DNA sequence: TGTGCCAGCAGCTCGGGACAGGGGACGTTCTACGAGCAGTACTTC.

The rearrangement links TRBV6-5 to TRBJ2-7, with D uncertain. This CDR3 is built from 12 residues. Germline V lookup: CDR1 MNHEY, CDR2 SVGAGI. The germline V and J ends were trimmed by 5 bases and 4 bases, with 9 bases remaining between them. CDR3 protein: CASSPTAYEQYF. CDR3 DNA sequence: TGTGCCAGCAGTCCCACTGCATACGAGCAGTACTTC.

This clone has just a few counts. The J gene is TRBJ1-6, the V gene TRBV2, with TRBD1 as a possible D gene (5 bases). The CDR3 is made up of 15 amino acids. Germline CDR1 SNHLY, CDR2 FYNNEI. V dropped 1 base and J dropped 9 bases, with 13 bases sitting between them. The CDR3 sequence: CASSEGRVVRSPLHF. The DNA for the CDR3 is TGTGCCAGCAGTGAAGGCAGGGTGGTTCGTTCACCCCTCCACTTT.

This chain joins TRBV6-5 and TRBJ1-1; the match to TRBD1 covers 7 bases. With V trimmed by 7 bases and J by 2 bases, 7 bases remained unmatched. The CDR3 has 14 residues. The germline V gene has CDR1 MNHEY and CDR2 SVGAGI. The CDR3 bases are TGTGCCAGCACCCTAGACAGGGATAACACTGAAGCTTTCTTT. Translated: CASTLDRDNTEAFF.